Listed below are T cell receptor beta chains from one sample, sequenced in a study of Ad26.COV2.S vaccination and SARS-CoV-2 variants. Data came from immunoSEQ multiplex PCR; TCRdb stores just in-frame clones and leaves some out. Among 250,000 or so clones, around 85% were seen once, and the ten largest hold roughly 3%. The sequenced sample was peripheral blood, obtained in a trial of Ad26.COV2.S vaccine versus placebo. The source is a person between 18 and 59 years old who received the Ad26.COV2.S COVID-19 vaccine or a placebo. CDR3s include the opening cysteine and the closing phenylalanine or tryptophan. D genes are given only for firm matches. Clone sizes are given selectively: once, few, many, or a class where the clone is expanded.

CDR3aa: CASSHRGHGYTF; CDR3nt: TGTGCCAGCAGCCACAGGGGGCATGGCTACACCTTC; abundance: -; j_gene: TRBJ1-2; v_gene: TRBV7-9; len: 12; d_gene: TRBD1
CDR3aa: CASLVGGLAYEQYF; CDR3nt: TGTGCCAGCCTTGTTGGGGGGCTAGCCTACGAGCAGTACTTC; abundance: -; j_gene: TRBJ2-7; v_gene: TRBV2; len: 14; d_gene: -
CDR3aa: CASSLVAVSEQYF; CDR3nt: TGTGCCAGCAGCTTAGTGGCAGTCTCCGAGCAGTACTTC; abundance: -; j_gene: TRBJ2-7; v_gene: TRBV7-8; len: 13; d_gene: -
CDR3aa: CASSYSALDTQYF; CDR3nt: TGTGCCAGCAGTTACTCCGCGCTGGATACGCAGTATTTT; abundance: -; j_gene: TRBJ2-3; v_gene: TRBV6-5; len: 13; d_gene: -
CDR3aa: CASSQSGTQETQYF; CDR3nt: TGCGCCAGCAGCCAATCCGGAACCCAAGAGACCCAGTACTTC; abundance: -; j_gene: TRBJ2-5; v_gene: TRBV4-1; len: 14; d_gene: -
CDR3aa: CASSSWTSGNFDEQFF; CDR3nt: TGTGCCAGCAGCTCCTGGACTAGCGGGAATTTCGATGAGCAGTTCTTC; abundance: -; j_gene: TRBJ2-1; v_gene: TRBV7-2; len: 16; d_gene: TRBD2
CDR3aa: CASRSRAAAGNTIYF; CDR3nt: TGTGCCAGCAGGAGTAGGGCTGCGGCTGGAAACACCATATATTTT; abundance: -; j_gene: TRBJ1-3; v_gene: TRBV27; len: 15; d_gene: -
CDR3aa: CASSLGASINRGHGYGYTF; CDR3nt: TGTGCCAGCAGTTTAGGGGCCAGCATTAACAGGGGGCATGGCTATGGCTACACCTTC; abundance: -; j_gene: TRBJ1-2; v_gene: TRBV28; len: 19; d_gene: TRBD1
CDR3aa: CASSQDRVGNTGELFF; CDR3nt: TGTGCCAGCAGCCAAGATCGGGTGGGGAACACCGGGGAGCTGTTTTTT; abundance: -; j_gene: TRBJ2-2; v_gene: TRBV3-1/TRBV3-2; len: 16; d_gene: -
CDR3aa: CASSLTGTSGIGELFF; CDR3nt: TGTGCCAGCAGCTTAACCGGGACTAGCGGGATCGGGGAGCTGTTTTTT; abundance: -; j_gene: TRBJ2-2; v_gene: TRBV7-2; len: 16; d_gene: TRBD2
CDR3aa: CASSFPGAVEQYF; CDR3nt: TGCGCCAGCAGCTTCCCAGGGGCGGTCGAGCAGTACTTC; abundance: -; j_gene: TRBJ2-7; v_gene: TRBV5-1; len: 13; d_gene: -
CDR3aa: CAWSTHGQYGYTF; CDR3nt: TGTGCCTGGAGTACCCATGGACAGTATGGCTACACCTTC; abundance: -; j_gene: TRBJ1-2; v_gene: TRBV30; len: 13; d_gene: -
CDR3aa: CASSQGMTGGGIYEQYF; CDR3nt: TGCGCCAGCAGCCAGGGAATGACAGGGGGAGGAATCTACGAGCAGTACTTC; abundance: -; j_gene: TRBJ2-7; v_gene: TRBV4-1; len: 17; d_gene: TRBD1
CDR3aa: CASSLSTEETQYF; CDR3nt: TGCGCCAGCAGCTTATCGACAGAAGAGACCCAGTACTTC; abundance: -; j_gene: TRBJ2-5; v_gene: TRBV5-1; len: 13; d_gene: -
CDR3aa: CASSLLATGELFF; CDR3nt: TGTGCCAGCAGTTTATTAGCCACCGGGGAGCTGTTTTTT; abundance: -; j_gene: TRBJ2-2; v_gene: TRBV27; len: 13; d_gene: -
CDR3aa: CSVTPSSISTDTQYF; CDR3nt: TGCAGCGTTACCCCGTCTAGCATCAGCACAGATACGCAGTATTTT; abundance: -; j_gene: TRBJ2-3; v_gene: TRBV29-1; len: 15; d_gene: -
CDR3aa: CASTYGEMGEQYF; CDR3nt: TGTGCCAGCACCTACGGGGAGATGGGCGAGCAGTACTTC; abundance: -; j_gene: TRBJ2-7; v_gene: TRBV6-6; len: 13; d_gene: -
CDR3aa: CASRQGGAKNIQYF; CDR3nt: TGTGCCAGCCGCCAGGGGGGGGCAAAAAACATTCAGTACTTC; abundance: -; j_gene: TRBJ2-4; v_gene: TRBV13; len: 14; d_gene: -
CDR3aa: CATGPRGRDTQYF; CDR3nt: TGTGCCACCGGGCCTCGCGGGAGAGATACGCAGTATTTT; abundance: -; j_gene: TRBJ2-3; v_gene: TRBV24-1; len: 13; d_gene: TRBD2
CDR3aa: CASSYGGSQETQYF; CDR3nt: TGTGCCAGCAGTTACGGAGGGAGCCAAGAGACCCAGTACTTC; abundance: -; j_gene: TRBJ2-5; v_gene: TRBV6-2/TRBV6-3; len: 14; d_gene: -
CDR3aa: CSVEFGGEQYF; CDR3nt: TGCAGCGTTGAGTTTGGGGGCGAGCAGTACTTC; abundance: -; j_gene: TRBJ2-7; v_gene: TRBV29-1; len: 11; d_gene: -
CDR3aa: CASSQDKTGIGANVLTF; CDR3nt: TGCGCCAGCAGCCAAGATAAAACAGGGATCGGGGCCAACGTCCTGACTTTC; abundance: -; j_gene: TRBJ2-6; v_gene: TRBV4-3; len: 17; d_gene: -
CDR3aa: CATSGMGGEHGYGYTF; CDR3nt: TGTGCCACCAGTGGGATGGGAGGTGAACATGGCTATGGCTACACCTTC; abundance: -; j_gene: TRBJ1-2; v_gene: TRBV24-1; len: 16; d_gene: -
CDR3aa: CASSSGTGMGYGYTF; CDR3nt: TGTGCCAGCAGCTCAGGGACAGGGATGGGCTATGGCTACACCTTC; abundance: -; j_gene: TRBJ1-2; v_gene: TRBV7-9; len: 15; d_gene: TRBD1
CDR3aa: CASSQELAGGWGTDTQYF; CDR3nt: TGCGCCAGCAGCCAAGAACTAGCGGGAGGGTGGGGCACAGATACGCAGTATTTT; abundance: -; j_gene: TRBJ2-3; v_gene: TRBV4-3; len: 18; d_gene: TRBD2
CDR3aa: CASSRRGDFNYGYTF; CDR3nt: TGTGCCAGCAGTAGGCGAGGGGACTTTAACTATGGCTACACCTTC; abundance: -; j_gene: TRBJ1-2; v_gene: TRBV6-5; len: 15; d_gene: -
CDR3aa: CAWSDWDTQYF; CDR3nt: TGTGCCTGGAGTGACTGGGATACGCAGTATTTT; abundance: -; j_gene: TRBJ2-3; v_gene: TRBV30; len: 11; d_gene: -
CDR3aa: CASSPPAGGNSPLHF; CDR3nt: TGTGCCAGCTCACCACCGGCCGGAGGCAATTCACCCCTCCACTTT; abundance: -; j_gene: TRBJ1-6; v_gene: TRBV18; len: 15; d_gene: -
CDR3aa: CASSPEGGMEFF; CDR3nt: TGTGCCAGCAGCCCCGAGGGGGGAATGGAGTTCTTC; abundance: -; j_gene: TRBJ2-1; v_gene: TRBV9; len: 12; d_gene: -
CDR3aa: CASTVDDVSEAFF; CDR3nt: TGTGCCAGCACCGTCGACGACGTGAGTGAAGCTTTCTTT; abundance: -; j_gene: TRBJ1-1; v_gene: TRBV9; len: 13; d_gene: -
CDR3aa: CASNNRPGGSNYGYTF; CDR3nt: TGTGCCAGTAATAACAGACCGGGGGGATCCAACTATGGCTACACCTTC; abundance: -; j_gene: TRBJ1-2; v_gene: TRBV19; len: 16; d_gene: -
CDR3aa: CATAPDNYGYTF; CDR3nt: TGTGCCACCGCCCCCGACAACTATGGCTACACCTTC; abundance: few; j_gene: TRBJ1-2; v_gene: TRBV5-8; len: 12; d_gene: -
CDR3aa: CASSQTLNTGELFF; CDR3nt: TGTGCCAGCTCACAAACATTGAACACCGGGGAGCTGTTTTTT; abundance: few; j_gene: TRBJ2-2; v_gene: TRBV18; len: 14; d_gene: -
CDR3aa: CSGGQGMGGYTF; CDR3nt: TGCAGCGGCGGACAGGGCATGGGTGGCTACACCTTC; abundance: -; j_gene: TRBJ1-2; v_gene: TRBV29-1; len: 12; d_gene: TRBD1
CDR3aa: CASSLGSGTPYGYTF; CDR3nt: TGTGCCAGCAGCTTAGGGTCAGGGACACCTTATGGCTACACCTTC; abundance: -; j_gene: TRBJ1-2; v_gene: TRBV7-2; len: 15; d_gene: -
CDR3aa: CASSLILVPIGEQFF; CDR3nt: TGCGCCAGCAGCTTGATCTTAGTTCCTATCGGTGAGCAGTTCTTC; abundance: -; j_gene: TRBJ2-1; v_gene: TRBV5-1; len: 15; d_gene: -
CDR3aa: CASSQVGQFYGYTF; CDR3nt: TGCGCCAGCAGCCAAGTTGGCCAGTTCTATGGCTACACCTTC; abundance: -; j_gene: TRBJ1-2; v_gene: TRBV4-3; len: 14; d_gene: -
CDR3aa: CASSQENSNNSPLHF; CDR3nt: TGTGCCAGCAGCCAAGAAAATTCCAATAATTCACCCCTCCACTTT; abundance: -; j_gene: TRBJ1-6; v_gene: TRBV14; len: 15; d_gene: -
CDR3aa: CASKLSVYEQYF; CDR3nt: TGTGCCAGCAAACTTAGCGTTTACGAGCAGTACTTC; abundance: -; j_gene: TRBJ2-7; v_gene: TRBV2; len: 12; d_gene: -
CDR3aa: CASSLLPGPPNTGELFF; CDR3nt: TGCGCCAGCAGCCTACTTCCAGGGCCGCCGAACACCGGGGAGCTGTTTTTT; abundance: few; j_gene: TRBJ2-2; v_gene: TRBV5-1; len: 17; d_gene: -
CDR3aa: CASSYSKARIGGEQYF; CDR3nt: TGTGCCAGCAGTTACTCGAAGGCACGGATCGGTGGAGAGCAGTACTTC; abundance: -; j_gene: TRBJ2-7; v_gene: TRBV6-2/TRBV6-3; len: 16; d_gene: -
CDR3aa: CASSLVRSGTDTQYF; CDR3nt: TGCGCCAGCAGCTTGGTGAGGTCGGGGACAGATACGCAGTATTTT; abundance: -; j_gene: TRBJ2-3; v_gene: TRBV5-1; len: 15; d_gene: -
CDR3aa: CSERLVGYNEQFF; CDR3nt: TGCAGCGAGAGACTAGTTGGATATAATGAGCAGTTCTTC; abundance: -; j_gene: TRBJ2-1; v_gene: TRBV29-1; len: 13; d_gene: -